What follows are 21 T cell receptor beta chains derived from one specimen sequenced in a study of blood T cell repertoires in COVID-19. Produced via immunoSEQ multiplex PCR; TCRdb's table is partial and in-frame only. The table records approximately 670,000 clones, about 90% of them present only once. Sample: peripheral blood. Receptors originate from a woman between 18 and 30 years old with acute or convalescent COVID-19.

The J gene is TRBJ1-5, the V gene TRBV23-1, with D unclear. TRBV23-1 is treated as an ORF (open reading frame) with a function not yet certain. The CDR3 has 12 amino acids. Trimming cost V 0 bases and J 9 bases, with 6 bases left between them. CDR3 sequence reads: CASSQSARPQHF. The CDR3 region has the DNA TGCGCCAGCAGTCAATCGGCCCGGCCCCAGCATTTT.

J is TRBJ1-1 and V is TRBV9, with D possibly matching TRBD1 (6 bases). CDR3 size: 15 residues. Trimming took off 3 bases at V and 0 bases at J, with 12 bases between the two ends. Germline CDR1 is SGDLS and CDR2 is YYNGEE. This chain's CDR3 is CASSAPGTMNTEAFF. The CDR3 DNA sequence: TGTGCCAGCAGCGCGCCCGGGACAATGAACACTGAAGCTTTCTTT.

V and J are TRBV6-5 and TRBJ1-5; D remains ambiguous. Germline-derived CDR1 and CDR2 are MNHEY and SVGAGI. The CDR3 is made up of 13 amino acids. V lost 6 bases to trimming and J lost 11 bases, with 17 bases between them. In DNA form, the CDR3 reads TGTGCCAGCAGCAAACAAGTGTATCTAGCCCAGCATTTT. Translation: CASSKQVYLAQHF.

The rearrangement links TRBV30 to TRBJ2-7; D unresolved. CDR1 and CDR2 from the germline V gene are GTSNPN and SVGIG (reference sequence). The CDR3 length is 18 residues. V was pared by 3 bases and J by 3 bases, with 27 bases between. The CDR3 region has the DNA TGTGCCTGGAGAGCTCAAACCAGGCCAAGTGGATTCAACTACGAGCAGTACTTC. This sequence encodes CAWRAQTRPSGFNYEQYF.

The J gene is TRBJ1-4, the V gene TRBV7-9; 7 bases match TRBD1. The germline CDR1 and CDR2 sequences are SEHNR and FQNEAQ (reference sequence). This CDR3 is 15 amino acids long. The junction had 1 base not matched to a gene; V was cut back by 1 base and J by 2 bases. The CDR3 DNA is TGTGCCAGCAGCTTAGTAGGGGGCACTAATGAAAAACTGTTTTTT. Translation: CASSLVGGTNEKLFF. Based on the CDR3 plus reference TRBV7-9 and TRBJ1-4, the full variable domain is DTGVSQNPRHKITKRGQNVTFRCDPISEHNRLYWYRQTLGQGPEFLTYFQNEAQLEKSRLLSDRFSAERPKGSFSTLEIQRTEQGDSAMYLCASSLVGGTNEKLFFGSGTQLSVL.

J is TRBJ2-1 and V is TRBV25-1; 11 nucleotides line up with TRBD2. The germline CDR1 and CDR2 sequences are MGHDK and SYGVNS. The V gene end was trimmed by 1 base and the J gene end by 10 bases; junction bases not matched to a gene: 6. The CDR3 is 15 amino acids. CDR3 amino acids: CASSEFGSGGGEQFF. The CDR3 DNA reads TGTGCCAGCAGTGAATTTGGTAGCGGGGGGGGCGAGCAGTTCTTC.

The V call is TRBV2, the J call TRBJ1-1; D is ambiguous. The V and J ends lost 4 bases and 0 bases respectively, with 15 bases between them. The CDR3 totals 16 residues. Germline V gene sequence: CDR1 SNHLY, CDR2 FYNNEI. CDR3 sequence reads: CASSGEGWRMNTEAFF. The CDR3 DNA sequence: TGTGCCAGCAGTGGGGAGGGTTGGAGGATGAACACTGAAGCTTTCTTT.

The rearrangement uses TRBV3-1 (or the pseudogene TRBV3-2) and TRBJ1-2; 7 bases map to TRBD1. J lost 7 bases, V lost 4 bases, and 12 bases had no gene match. The germline V gene has CDR1 LGHDT and CDR2 YNNKEL (reference sequence). The CDR3 is 15 residues long. In DNA, the CDR3 is TGTGCCAGCAGCCCGGCGACAGGGCGTAAGGCTGGCTACACCTTC. Translated, it gives CASSPATGRKAGYTF.

The V gene is TRBV28, the J gene TRBJ1-2; D gene uncertain. Trimming left V 5 bases short and J 4 bases short, with 11 bases between. The CDR3 spans 13 residues. Germline V CDR1 and CDR2: MDHEN, SYDVKM. CDR3: CASSPPGTYGYTF. The DNA of the CDR3 is TGTGCCAGCAGTCCACCGGGAACCTATGGCTACACCTTC.

The chain employs TRBV19 and TRBJ1-1; D is perhaps TRBD1 (6 bases). From germline, CDR1 is LNHDA and CDR2 SQIVND (reference sequence). This CDR3 is 15 amino acids long. Trimming took 5 bases from V and 0 from J, leaving 13 bases between them. The CDR3, as DNA: TGTGCCAGTAGTTCCAGGACAGCTATGAACACTGAAGCTTTCTTT. Its protein is CASSSRTAMNTEAFF.

The genes are TRBV6-5 and TRBJ2-1, with TRBD2 matching over 8 bases. Losses at the gene ends were 0 bases for V and 12 bases for J; bases not matched to a gene: 7. Germline V CDR1 and CDR2: MNHEY, SVGAGI. The CDR3 has 14 amino acids. The CDR3 region has the DNA TGTGCCAGCAGTTACTCGACCCCAAGCGGGGGGCAGTTCTTC. It translates to CASSYSTPSGGQFF.

This chain uses TRBV9 with TRBJ1-3, with 8 bases lining up with TRBD1. CDR3 length: 15 residues. Germline CDR1 SGDLS, CDR2 YYNGEE. Trimming removed 0 bases from V and 7 bases from J; junction bases left unmatched: 6. CDR3 DNA sequence: TGTGCCAGCAGCGTAGCGACAGGGGATTGGAACACCATATATTTT. It specifies CASSVATGDWNTIYF.

Remarks on this clone: Other DNA sequences in this sample translate to the same CDR3. V gene TRBV7-9 combines with J gene TRBJ1-5; D remains unclear. V dropped 3 bases and J dropped 0 bases, with 6 bases sitting between them. In germline, CDR1 is SEHNR, CDR2 FQNEAQ (reference sequence). This CDR3 spans 14 amino acids. CDR3 nucleotide sequence: TGTGCCAGCAGCTTTGGAGATAGCAATCAGCCCCAGCATTTT. It codes for CASSFGDSNQPQHF. Full variable domain (missing parts from reference TRBV7-9 and TRBJ1-5): DTGVSQNPRHKITKRGQNVTFRCDPISEHNRLYWYRQTLGQGPEFLTYFQNEAQLEKSRLLSDRFSAERPKGSFSTLEIQRTEQGDSAMYLCASSFGDSNQPQHFGDGTRLSIL.

This chain connects TRBV6-5 to TRBJ1-1; weak D call: TRBD1 (5 bases). The CDR3 sequence is 16 residues long. With 0 bases removed from V and 0 bases from J, the gap between germline ends came to 11 bases. CDR1 is MNHEY, CDR2 SVGAGI, per germline. The CDR3 protein is CASSYSAGMMNTEAFF. The DNA of the CDR3 is TGTGCCAGCAGTTACTCGGCAGGGATGATGAACACTGAAGCTTTCTTT.

The chain joins TRBV24-1 to TRBJ2-3, with D unresolved. The germline V gene encodes CDR1 KGHDR and CDR2 SFDVKD. Trimming cost V 4 bases and J 2 bases, with 6 bases left between them. The CDR3 is 13 residues long. The CDR3 region has the DNA TGTGCCACCAGTGACATGTCCACAGATACGCAGTATTTT. Translating gives CATSDMSTDTQYF.

The rearrangement uses TRBV5-4 and TRBJ2-3; 11 positions match TRBD2. The J segment lost 5 bases and the V segment lost 4 bases, leaving 12 bases of the junction unmatched. CDR1 and CDR2 from the germline V gene are SGHNT and YYREEE (reference sequence). The CDR3 has 17 amino acids. The CDR3 spells CASSPGGSGGAVDTQYF. CDR3 nucleotides: TGTGCCAGCAGCCCCGGGGGTAGCGGGGGGGCCGTAGATACGCAGTATTTT.

The rearrangement uses TRBV5-5 and TRBJ2-7; 7 bases align to TRBD2. The J segment lost 2 bases and the V segment lost 4 bases, leaving 9 bases of the junction unmatched. Germline CDR1 and CDR2: SGHKS and YYEKEE (reference sequence). The CDR3 totals 15 residues. Here the CDR3 DNA reads TGTGCCAGCAGCGTGTGGAGCGGGGTAACCTACGAGCAGTACTTC. Its translation is CASSVWSGVTYEQYF.

To note about this clone: Other nucleotide sequences from this sample produce the same CDR3. The gene calls are TRBV12-3 or TRBV12-4 and TRBJ2-7; TRBD1 matches 7 bases. After removal of 5 bases from V and 2 bases from J, the junction contained 3 bases not matched to a gene. The CDR3 runs to 13 residues. CDR3 region: CASSRQGAYEQYF. The CDR3 region has the DNA TGTGCCAGCAGTAGACAGGGAGCCTACGAGCAGTACTTC.

This rearrangement joins TRBV14 to TRBJ1-1; D call uncertain. The V and J ends lost 1 base and 1 base respectively, with 10 bases between them. This CDR3 spans 15 amino acids. CDR1 and CDR2 (germline): SGHDN, FVKESK. For the CDR3, the DNA is TGTGCCAGCAGCCAAGGAGGGCTTGGGAACACTGAAGCTTTCTTT. It translates to CASSQGGLGNTEAFF.

This chain links TRBV7-3 with TRBJ2-2; possible D gene TRBD2, 5 bases. The V end lost 5 bases, the J end lost 4 bases, and 11 bases lay between the germline ends. The CDR3 consists of 14 residues. Germline CDR1 is SGHTA and CDR2 is FQGTGA. The CDR3 nucleotides are TGTGCCAGCAGCCTTACTAGTTCCACCGGGGAGCTGTTTTTT. Its translation: CASSLTSSTGELFF.

This chain connects TRBV7-8 to TRBJ2-7; tentatively, D is TRBD2 (6 bases). Trimming removed 2 bases at V and 2 bases at J, with 13 bases between. CDR3 length: 15 amino acids. Germline values: CDR1 SGHVS, CDR2 FQNEAQ. This CDR3 is CASSLPGLGTYEQYF. The CDR3 nucleotides are TGTGCCAGCAGCTTACCGGGACTGGGAACCTACGAGCAGTACTTC. Together with reference TRBV7-8 and TRBJ2-7, the CDR3 gives the full variable domain: GAGVSQSPRYKVAKRGQDVALRCDPISGHVSLFWYQQALGQGPEFLTYFQNEAQLDKSGLPSDRFFAERPEGSVSTLKIQRTQQEDSAVYLCASSLPGLGTYEQYFGPGTRLTVT.